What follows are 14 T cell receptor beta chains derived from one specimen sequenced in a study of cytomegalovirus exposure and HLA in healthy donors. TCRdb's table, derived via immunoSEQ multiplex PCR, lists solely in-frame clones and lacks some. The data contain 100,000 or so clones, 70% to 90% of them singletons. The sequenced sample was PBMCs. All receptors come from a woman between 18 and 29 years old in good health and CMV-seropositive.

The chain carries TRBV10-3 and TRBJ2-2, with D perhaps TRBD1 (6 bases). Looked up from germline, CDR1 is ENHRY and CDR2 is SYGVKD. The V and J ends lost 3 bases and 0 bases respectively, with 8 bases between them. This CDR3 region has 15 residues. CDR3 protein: CAISEWTANTGELFF. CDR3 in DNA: TGTGCCATCAGTGAATGGACAGCGAACACCGGGGAGCTGTTTTTT.

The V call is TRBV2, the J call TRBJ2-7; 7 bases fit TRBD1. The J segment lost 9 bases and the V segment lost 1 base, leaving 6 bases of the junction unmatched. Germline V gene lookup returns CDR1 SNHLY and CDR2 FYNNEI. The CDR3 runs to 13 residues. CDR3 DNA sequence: TGTGCCAGCAGTGAAGAGACAGGGTTCGGGCAGTACTTC. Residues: CASSEETGFGQYF.

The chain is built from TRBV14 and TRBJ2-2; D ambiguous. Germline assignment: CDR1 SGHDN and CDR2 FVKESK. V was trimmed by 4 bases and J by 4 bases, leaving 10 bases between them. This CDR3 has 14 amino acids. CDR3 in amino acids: CASSRLDFTGELFF. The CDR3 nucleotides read TGTGCCAGCAGCCGACTGGATTTCACCGGGGAGCTGTTTTTT.

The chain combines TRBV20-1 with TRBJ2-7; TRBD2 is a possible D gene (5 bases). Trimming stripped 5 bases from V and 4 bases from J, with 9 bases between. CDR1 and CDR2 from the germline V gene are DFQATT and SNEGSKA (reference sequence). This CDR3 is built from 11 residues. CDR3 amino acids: CSASDFYEQYF. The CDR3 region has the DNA TGCAGTGCTTCGGACTTTTACGAGCAGTACTTC.

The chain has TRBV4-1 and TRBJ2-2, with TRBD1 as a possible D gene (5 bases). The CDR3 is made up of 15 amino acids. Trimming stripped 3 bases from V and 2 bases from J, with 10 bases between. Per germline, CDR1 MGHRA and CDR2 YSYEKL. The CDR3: CASSQIGQNTGELFF. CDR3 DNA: TGCGCCAGCAGCCAGATCGGACAAAACACCGGGGAGCTGTTTTTT.

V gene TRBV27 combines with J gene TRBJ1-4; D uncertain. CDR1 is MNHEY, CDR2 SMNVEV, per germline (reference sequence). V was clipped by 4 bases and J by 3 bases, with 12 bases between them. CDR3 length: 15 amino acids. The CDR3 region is CASSSPGGPNEKLFF. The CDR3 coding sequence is TGTGCCAGCAGTTCGCCGGGAGGCCCTAATGAAAAACTGTTTTTT.

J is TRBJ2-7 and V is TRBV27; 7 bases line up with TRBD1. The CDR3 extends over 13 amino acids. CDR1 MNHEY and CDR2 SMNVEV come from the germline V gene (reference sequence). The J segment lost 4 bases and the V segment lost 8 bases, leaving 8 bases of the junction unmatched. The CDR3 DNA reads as TGTGCCAGCGGCCGGGACAGACCTTACGAGCAGTACTTC. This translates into CASGRDRPYEQYF.

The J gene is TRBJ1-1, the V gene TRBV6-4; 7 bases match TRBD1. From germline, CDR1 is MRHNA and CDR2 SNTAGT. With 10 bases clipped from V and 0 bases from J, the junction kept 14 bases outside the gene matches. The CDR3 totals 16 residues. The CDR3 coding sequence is TGTGCCAACTCGACGGACAGGAGACCCATGAACACTGAAGCTTTCTTT. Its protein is CANSTDRRPMNTEAFF.

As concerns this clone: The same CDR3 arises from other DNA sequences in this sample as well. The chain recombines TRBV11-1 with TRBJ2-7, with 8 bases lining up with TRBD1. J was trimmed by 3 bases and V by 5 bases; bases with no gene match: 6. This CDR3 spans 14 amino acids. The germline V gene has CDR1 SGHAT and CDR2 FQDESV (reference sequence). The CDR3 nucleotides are TGTGCCAGCAGCCCCCGGACAGGGAACTACGAGCAGTACTTC. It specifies CASSPRTGNYEQYF. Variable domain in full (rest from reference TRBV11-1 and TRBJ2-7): EAEVAQSPRYKITEKSQAVAFWCDPISGHATLYWYRQILGQGPELLVQFQDESVVDDSQLPKDRFSAERLKGVDSTLKIQPAELGDSAMYLCASSPRTGNYEQYFGPGTRLTVT.

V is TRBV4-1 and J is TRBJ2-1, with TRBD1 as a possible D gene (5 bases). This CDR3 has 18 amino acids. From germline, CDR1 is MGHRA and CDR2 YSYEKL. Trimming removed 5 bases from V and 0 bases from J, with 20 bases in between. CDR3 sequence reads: CASSGGPTSTDSYNEQFF. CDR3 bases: TGCGCCAGCAGCGGTGGACCGACCTCGACAGACTCCTACAATGAGCAGTTCTTC.

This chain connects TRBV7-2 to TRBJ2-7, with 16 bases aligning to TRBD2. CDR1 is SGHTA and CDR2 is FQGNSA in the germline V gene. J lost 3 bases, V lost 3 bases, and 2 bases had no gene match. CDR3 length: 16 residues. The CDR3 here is CASSFGTSGRGYEQYF. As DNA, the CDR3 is TGTGCCAGCAGCTTTGGGACTAGCGGGAGGGGCTACGAGCAGTACTTC.

The CDR3, as DNA: TGTGCCAGCCAACTTAAAGAGACCCAGTACTTC. It specifies CASQLKETQYF. The chain joins TRBV2 to TRBJ2-5; D gene unclear. The germline gives CDR1 SNHLY, CDR2 FYNNEI. The CDR3 runs to 11 residues. With 8 bases removed from V and 3 bases from J, the gap between germline ends came to 7 bases.

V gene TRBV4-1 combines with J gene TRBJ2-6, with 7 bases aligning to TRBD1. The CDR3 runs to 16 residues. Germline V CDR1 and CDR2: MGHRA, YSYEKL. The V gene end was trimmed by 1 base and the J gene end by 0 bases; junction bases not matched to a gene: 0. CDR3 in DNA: TGCGCCAGCAGCCAAGCAGGGGGCTCTGGGGCCAACGTCCTGACTTTC. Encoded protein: CASSQAGGSGANVLTF.

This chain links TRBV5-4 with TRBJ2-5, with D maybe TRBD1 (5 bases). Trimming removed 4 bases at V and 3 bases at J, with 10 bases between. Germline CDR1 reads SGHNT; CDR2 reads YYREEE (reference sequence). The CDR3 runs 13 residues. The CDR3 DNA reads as TGTGCCAGCAGCGGCACAGGAGAAGAGACCCAGTACTTC. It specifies CASSGTGEETQYF.